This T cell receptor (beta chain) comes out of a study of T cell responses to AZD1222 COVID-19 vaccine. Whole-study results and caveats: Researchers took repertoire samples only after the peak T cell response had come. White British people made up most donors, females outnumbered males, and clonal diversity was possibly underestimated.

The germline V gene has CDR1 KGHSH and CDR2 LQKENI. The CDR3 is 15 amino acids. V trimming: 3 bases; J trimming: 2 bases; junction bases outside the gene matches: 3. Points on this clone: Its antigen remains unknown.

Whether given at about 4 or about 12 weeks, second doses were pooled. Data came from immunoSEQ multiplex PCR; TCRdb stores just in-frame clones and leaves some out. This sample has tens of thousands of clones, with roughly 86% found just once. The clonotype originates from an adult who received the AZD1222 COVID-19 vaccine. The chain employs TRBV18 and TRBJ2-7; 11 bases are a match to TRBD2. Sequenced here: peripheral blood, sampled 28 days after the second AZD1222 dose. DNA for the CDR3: TGTGCCAGCTCACCTGGGACTAGCGGAACCTACGAGCAGTACTTC. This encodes CASSPGTSGTYEQYF.